The rows below give T cell receptor beta chains drawn from one sample of a study of radiotherapy plus CTLA-4 blockade in lung cancer. Here immunoSEQ multiplex PCR was the method, and the copy in TCRdb shows in-frame clones only, minus some. The sample lists 70,000 to 95,000 clones; about 83% were seen once. This sample comprised peripheral blood, obtained from a patient treated with radiotherapy plus ipilimumab. The receptors derive from a human donor with non-small cell lung cancer that progressed on radiotherapy plus ipilimumab. CDR3s include the opening cysteine and the closing phenylalanine or tryptophan. Fields, in order: V gene, J gene, clone size, CDR3 length, D gene, CDR3 DNA, CDR3 protein. D genes are given only for firm matches. Expanded clones are given a class, and other clones once, few, many or no size at all.

>TRBV6-6|TRBJ1-2|few|15|TRBD1
TGTGCCAGCAGCCGCTCGAAAGGGACAGGTCAGGGCTACACCTTC
CASSRSKGTGQGYTF
>TRBV5-4|TRBJ1-2|-|13|-
TGTGCCAGCAGCTTGGGACAGCACTATGGCTACACCTTC
CASSLGQHYGYTF
>TRBV7-9|TRBJ1-6|-|13|-
TGTGCCAGCAGCTTACCCGAGCGTCCACCCCTCCACTTT
CASSLPERPPLHF
>TRBV19|TRBJ2-2|-|16|-
TGTGCCAGTAGTCCCGCCCCCACAGGGAGCACCGGGGAGCTGTTTTTT
CASSPAPTGSTGELFF
>TRBV12-2|TRBJ1-3|-|17|-
TGTGCAAGTCGCTTAGGCTCGCCGGGAAACTCTGGAAACACCATATATTTT
CASRLGSPGNSGNTIYF
>TRBV27|TRBJ2-7|-|16|-
TGTGCCAGCGGAAAACGGGAGAGGGGACTCTCCTACGAGCAGTACTTC
CASGKRERGLSYEQYF
>TRBV9|TRBJ2-2|once|16|TRBD1
TGTGCCAGCAGCGTGGGGACAGGGGTGAACACCGGGGAGCTGTTTTTT
CASSVGTGVNTGELFF
>TRBV10-3|TRBJ1-3|few|12|-
TGTGCCATCAAAGCCCATGAGGACACCATATATTTT
CAIKAHEDTIYF
>TRBV28|TRBJ1-2|-|12|-
TGTGCCAGCAGTTTACTCGACTATGGCTACACCTTC
CASSLLDYGYTF
>TRBV4-2|TRBJ2-1|-|15|TRBD1
TGTGCCAGCAGCGTACAGGGGGGCTATTACAATGAGCAGTTCTTC
CASSVQGGYYNEQFF
>TRBV7-2|TRBJ1-1|few|14|-
TGTGCCAGCAGCTTATCTTGGGCCGCGCCCGGAGCTTTCTTT
CASSLSWAAPGAFF
>TRBV2|TRBJ1-3|once|16|TRBD1
TGTGCCAGCAGTGACCAGGACAGGGGGCGGAGAAACACCATATATTTT
CASSDQDRGRRNTIYF
>TRBV5-1|TRBJ1-1|-|14|-
TGCGCCAGCAGCTTGGTAAGCCAGAACACTGAAGCTTTCTTT
CASSLVSQNTEAFF
>TRBV28|TRBJ1-4|-|14|-
TGTGCCAGCAGTTCTGACAGCCTTAATGAAAAACTGTTTTTT
CASSSDSLNEKLFF
>TRBV2|TRBJ1-2|-|13|-
TGTGCCAGCAGGGGGACGGCTGTCTATGGCTACACCTTC
CASRGTAVYGYTF
>TRBV9|TRBJ2-7|-|14|-
TGTGCCAGCAGCGTTCAGGGGAGCTCCTACGAGCAGTACTTC
CASSVQGSSYEQYF
>TRBV6-1|TRBJ1-2|-|14|-
TGTGCCAGCAGTGAAGGCCCCGGCCAGGGCGTTTACACCTTC
CASSEGPGQGVYTF
>TRBV4-3|TRBJ1-1|few|14|TRBD1
TGCGCCAGCAGCCAAGGGGACAGTGTCACTGAAGCTTTCTTT
CASSQGDSVTEAFF
>TRBV15|TRBJ2-7|-|13|TRBD2
TGTGCCACCAGCAGGGAGAGGACTAGTTTGGTGTACTTC
CATSRERTSLVYF
>TRBV4-2|TRBJ2-3|-|14|TRBD2
TGTGCCAGCAGCCCGGGGGGTCCCACAGATACGCAGTATTTT
CASSPGGPTDTQYF
>TRBV7-6|TRBJ1-2|-|13|-
TGTGCCAGCAGCCCTATCCAGGGAAACGGCTACACCTTC
CASSPIQGNGYTF
>TRBV18|TRBJ2-5|-|16|TRBD1
TGTGCCAGCTCACCGCCGACGGGACAGGGGGAAAAGACCCAGTACTTC
CASSPPTGQGEKTQYF
>TRBV27|TRBJ2-5|-|15|-
TGTGCCAGCAGTCCCCGGCGCTCAGTCCAAGAGACCCAGTACTTC
CASSPRRSVQETQYF
>TRBV7-2|TRBJ1-6|-|16|-
TGTGCCAGCAGCTTAGGCGGAGGGCGGGTAGAATCACCCCTCCACTTT
CASSLGGGRVESPLHF
>TRBV7-2|TRBJ2-1|-|12|TRBD2
TGTGCCAGCAGCTTTTCGGGGGGTGAGCAGTTCTTC
CASSFSGGEQFF
>TRBV7-9|TRBJ1-5|-|13|-
TGTGCCAGCAGCTTAGGGGTCAATCAGCCCCAGCATTTT
CASSLGVNQPQHF
>TRBV28|TRBJ2-7|-|15|TRBD2
TGTGCCAGCAGTTCCCCCAGCGGGGGAAACTACGAGCAGTACTTC
CASSSPSGGNYEQYF
>TRBV7-3|TRBJ2-1|-|16|-
TGTGCCAGCAGCTTAAATGGGGGGAGCTCCTACAATGAGCAGTTCTTC
CASSLNGGSSYNEQFF
>TRBV2|TRBJ1-1|-|14|-
TGTGCCAGCAGTGATAACGCAATGAACACTGAAGCTTTCTTT
CASSDNAMNTEAFF
>TRBV10-1|TRBJ1-2|-|11|TRBD1
TGCGCCAACCCGACAGGGAATGGCTACACCTTC
CANPTGNGYTF
>TRBV19|TRBJ1-6|-|16|-
TGTGCCAGTAGTACGGAACTCAGGGGATTGGGTTCACCCCTCCACTTT
CASSTELRGLGSPLHF
>TRBV11-1|TRBJ2-5|-|14|TRBD1
TGTGCCAGCAGCTTGGGACAGGGTCAAGAGACCCAGTACTTC
CASSLGQGQETQYF
>TRBV5-8|TRBJ1-2|-|15|-
TGTGCCAGCAGCCAGGGACACGTTGTTAACTATGGCTACACCTTC
CASSQGHVVNYGYTF
>TRBV4-1|TRBJ2-7|-|16|TRBD1
TGCGCCAGCAGCCAAGATCGGTGGCAGGGGGTCTACGAGCAGTACTTC
CASSQDRWQGVYEQYF
>TRBV27|TRBJ1-6|-|14|TRBD1
TGTGCCAGCAAACCCCAGGGGGGTGATTCACCCCTCCACTTT
CASKPQGGDSPLHF
>TRBV5-6|TRBJ1-6|-|14|-
TGTGCCAGCAGTTCCTGGACAAATAATTCACCCCTCCACTTT
CASSSWTNNSPLHF
>TRBV6-5|TRBJ1-1|-|15|-
TGTGCCAGCAGTTACTCGAGAGACGGCTCCAAAGAAGCTTTCTTT
CASSYSRDGSKEAFF
>TRBV11-2|TRBJ1-6|-|12|-
TGTGCCAGCAGCTTCCCGAATTCACCCCTCCACTTT
CASSFPNSPLHF
>TRBV5-1|TRBJ1-6|-|14|TRBD1
TGCGCCAGCAGCTCCGGACAGGGGGGTTCACCCCTCCACTTT
CASSSGQGGSPLHF
>TRBV5-1|TRBJ2-7|-|15|TRBD2
TGCGCCAGCAGGACCCTAGCGGAGAGCTCCTACGAGCAGTACTTC
CASRTLAESSYEQYF
>TRBV30|TRBJ2-3|-|15|-
TGTGCCTGCAAGGACCTACGGGAAGGCACAGATACGCAGTATTTT
CACKDLREGTDTQYF
>TRBV7-6|TRBJ2-3|-|17|-
TGTGCCAGCAGCTTAGACGCCAGGCCAAGGGGCACAGATACGCAGTATTTT
CASSLDARPRGTDTQYF
>TRBV11-3|TRBJ2-5|-|14|TRBD2
TGTGCCAGCAGTACGGGCGGGAGTGGGGAGACCCAGTACTTC
CASSTGGSGETQYF
>TRBV30|TRBJ1-5|-|16|-
TGTGCCTGGACCGGACGGGGATCCTATAGCAATCAGCCCCAGCATTTT
CAWTGRGSYSNQPQHF
>TRBV6-1|TRBJ2-3|once|11|-
TGTGCCAGCAGTGATGTGTATACGCAGTATTTT
CASSDVYTQYF
>TRBV6-5|TRBJ2-1|-|15|-
TGTGCCAGCAGACCGAGAATCACCACCTACAATGAGCAGTTCTTC
CASRPRITTYNEQFF
>TRBV2|TRBJ2-7|-|13|TRBD1
TGTGCCAGTGATCTGACAGGGGCCTACGAGCAGTACTTC
CASDLTGAYEQYF
>TRBV19|TRBJ1-4|-|15|TRBD1
TGTGCCAGTAGTGGGGGACAGGCAACTAATGAAAAACTGTTTTTT
CASSGGQATNEKLFF
>TRBV19|TRBJ2-2|-|15|TRBD1
TGTGCCAGTAGCCACAGGGGGCCTGGGACCGGGGAGCTGTTTTTT
CASSHRGPGTGELFF
>TRBV30|TRBJ1-1|-|13|-
TGTGCCTGGGATTACAGGAATACCCGGGGAGCTTTCTTT
CAWDYRNTRGAFF
>TRBV7-6|TRBJ1-1|-|16|-
TGTGCCAGCAGCCCCACCGAGTCAGGGCCGAACACTGAAGCTTTCTTT
CASSPTESGPNTEAFF